The 8 T cell receptor beta chains below come from one sample, sequenced in a study of cytotoxic CD8 clonotypes in ibrutinib-treated CLL. The table came from immunoSEQ multiplex PCR; TCRdb's copy has only in-frame clones and leaves some out. The data contain some 310,000 clones, around four fifths of them singletons. The material sequenced was PBMCs, taken before ibrutinib treatment. Receptors originate from a human donor with chronic lymphocytic leukemia.

The V call is TRBV9, the J call TRBJ1-3; tentatively, D is TRBD1 (6 bases). The germline CDR1 and CDR2 sequences are SGDLS and YYNGEE. V lost 5 bases and J lost 4, with 10 bases in between. This CDR3 spans 13 amino acids. CDR3 residues: CASSGTGGNTIYF. The CDR3, as DNA: TGTGCCAGCAGTGGAACAGGGGGAAACACCATATATTTT. Full variable domain (remainder filled in from reference TRBV9 and TRBJ1-3): DSGVTQTPKHLITATGQRVTLRCSPRSGDLSVYWYQQSLDQGLQFLIQYYNGEERAKGNILERFSAQQFPDLHSELNLSSLELGDSALYFCASSGTGGNTIYFGEGSWLTVV.

V gene TRBV27 combines with J gene TRBJ2-5; D unclear. The CDR3 is 13 amino acids. V was cut by 2 bases and J by 4 bases, with 8 bases left in between. Germline values: CDR1 MNHEY, CDR2 SMNVEV (reference sequence). In nucleotides, the CDR3 is TGTGCCAGCAGTTTAGGTATCGGAGAGACCCAGTACTTC. It translates to CASSLGIGETQYF.

The chain couples TRBV7-9 to TRBJ2-6, with D perhaps TRBD1 (5 bases). Looked up from germline, CDR1 is SEHNR and CDR2 is FQNEAQ (reference sequence). V was cut by 3 bases and J by 0 bases, with 6 bases left in between. CDR3 length: 15 amino acids. CDR3 coding DNA: TGTGCCAGCAGCTTCCAGGGCTCTGGGGCCAACGTCCTGACTTTC. It yields the protein CASSFQGSGANVLTF.

The chain combines TRBV7-6 with TRBJ2-2; D is uncertain. Trimming left V 5 bases short and J 1 base short, with 14 bases between. This CDR3 comprises 16 residues. Germline loops: CDR1 SGHVS, CDR2 FNYEAQ. The CDR3 sequence: CASSPRVRENTGELFF. CDR3 coding DNA: TGTGCCAGCAGCCCCCGGGTAAGGGAGAACACCGGGGAGCTGTTTTTT.

The chain uses TRBV10-3 and TRBJ1-4; 8 bases are a match to TRBD1. The CDR3 has 14 amino acids. Germline CDR1 reads ENHRY; CDR2 reads SYGVKD. The V gene end was trimmed by 9 bases and the J gene end by 0 bases; junction bases not matched to a gene: 3. CDR3: CAISGGATNEKLFF. CDR3 DNA: TGTGCCATTTCAGGGGGCGCAACTAATGAAAAACTGTTTTTT.

The chain combines TRBV19 with TRBJ1-1; TRBD1 aligns across 7 bases. CDR1 and CDR2 from the germline V gene are LNHDA and SQIVND (reference sequence). The CDR3 totals 15 residues. The junction had 9 bases not matched to a gene; V was cut back by 4 bases and J by 4 bases. As DNA, the CDR3 is TGTGCCAGTAGTACCCGACAGGGACCGGGCACTGAAGCTTTCTTT. Translation: CASSTRQGPGTEAFF.

The genes are TRBV6-5 and TRBJ2-4; D not certain. This CDR3 region has 16 residues. Germline lookup yields CDR1 MNHEY and CDR2 SVGAGI. With 2 bases removed from V and 0 bases from J, the gap between germline ends came to 11 bases. The CDR3: CASSYLHNLAKNIQYF. The CDR3 DNA reads TGTGCCAGCAGTTACCTCCATAATCTAGCCAAAAACATTCAGTACTTC.

The chain uses TRBV6-5 and TRBJ2-7, with D possibly TRBD1 on 6 matching bases. The CDR3 totals 15 residues. V lost 2 bases to trimming and J lost 5 bases, with 16 bases between them. Germline V gene lookup returns CDR1 MNHEY and CDR2 SVGAGI. Here the CDR3 reads CASSYQTGYLNEQYF. In DNA, the CDR3 is TGTGCCAGCAGTTACCAGACAGGCTACTTGAACGAGCAGTACTTC.